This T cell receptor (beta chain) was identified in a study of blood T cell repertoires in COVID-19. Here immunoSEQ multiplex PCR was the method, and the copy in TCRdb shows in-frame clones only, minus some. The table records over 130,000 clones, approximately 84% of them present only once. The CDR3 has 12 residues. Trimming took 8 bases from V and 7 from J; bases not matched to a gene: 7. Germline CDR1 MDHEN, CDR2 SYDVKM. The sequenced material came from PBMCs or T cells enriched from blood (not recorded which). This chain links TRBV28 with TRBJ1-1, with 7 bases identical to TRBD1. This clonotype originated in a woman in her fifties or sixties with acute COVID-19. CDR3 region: CASGRGTVEAFF. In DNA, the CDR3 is TGTGCCAGCGGGAGAGGGACAGTTGAAGCTTTCTTT.